Listed below are T cell receptor beta chains from one sample, sequenced in a study of blood T cell repertoires in COVID-19. Method: immunoSEQ multiplex PCR; TCRdb's copy keeps in-frame clones and lacks some. Counted here are a few hundred thousand clones, 85% occurring once; the ten biggest clones make up around 19%. Source material: PBMCs or T cells enriched from blood (not recorded which). These receptors were obtained from a man aged 35-49 years who had recovered from COVID-19. Both conserved end residues are part of each CDR3. A D gene is named only where the DNA matches it firmly. Some rows mark clone size as missing; the rest say once, few, many or name a class of expanded clone.

v_gene	j_gene	abundance	d_gene	CDR3nt	CDR3aa
TRBV5-3	TRBJ2-5	.	.	TGTGCCAGAAGCTTGTCCGGACAGCCACCCCAAGAGACCCAGTACTTC	CARSLSGQPPQETQYF
TRBV4-1	TRBJ1-2	.	TRBD1	TGCGCCAGCAGCCAAGTGACAGGGGCCTTCGGCTACACCTTC	CASSQVTGAFGYTF
TRBV4-3	TRBJ1-2	.	TRBD1	TGCGCCAGCAGCCAAGATCAGGGGGTTCATGGCTACACCTTC	CASSQDQGVHGYTF
TRBV6-5	TRBJ1-6	.	.	TGTGCCGTTGAGGGAGCCAGCTCCTATAATTCACCCCTCCACTTT	CAVEGASSYNSPLHF
TRBV15	TRBJ2-1	.	.	TGTGCCACCAGCAGAGATAAGTACGACAGACAGTACAATGAGCAGTTCTTC	CATSRDKYDRQYNEQFF
TRBV7-9	TRBJ2-5	.	TRBD1	TGTGCCAGCAGACTTACAGGGGAAGAGACCCAGTACTTC	CASRLTGEETQYF
TRBV27	TRBJ1-4	.	.	TGTGCCAGCAGTGGAACAGGGTGGGGTAATGAAAAACTGTTTTTT	CASSGTGWGNEKLFF
TRBV27	TRBJ1-5	.	.	TGTGCCAGCAGAATCCGACCAGGGGATAGCAATCAGCCCCAGCATTTT	CASRIRPGDSNQPQHF
TRBV7-6	TRBJ2-3	once	TRBD2	TGTGCCAGCAGCTTAGCGCCGAGCGGGAGTGGTACAGATACGCAGTATTTT	CASSLAPSGSGTDTQYF
TRBV7-9	TRBJ1-2	.	TRBD1	TGTGCCAGCAGCACCCCACAGGGGCAGATCTATGGCTACACCTTC	CASSTPQGQIYGYTF
TRBV5-1	TRBJ2-5	once	TRBD1	TGCGCCAGCAGCCGGGACAGGGAAGAGACCCAGTACTTC	CASSRDREETQYF
TRBV5-4	TRBJ2-1	.	.	TGTGCCAGCAGACTAGATTCCTACAATGAGCAGTTCTTC	CASRLDSYNEQFF
TRBV7-8	TRBJ1-5	once	.	TGTGCCAGCAGCTCCGGGCGGGACAATCAGCCCCAGCATTTT	CASSSGRDNQPQHF
TRBV7-2	TRBJ1-2	.	.	TGTGCCAGCAGCTTACAGGGCCTCTATGGCTACACCTTC	CASSLQGLYGYTF
TRBV7-8	TRBJ1-5	once	.	TGTGCCAGCAGCGCCGGACAGAATCAGCCCCAGCATTTT	CASSAGQNQPQHF
TRBV5-1	TRBJ1-1	.	.	TGCGCCAGCAGCTTTCAGGGTGGGGCTGAAGCTTTCTTT	CASSFQGGAEAFF
TRBV6-2/TRBV6-3	TRBJ1-1	.	TRBD1	TGTGCCAGCAGCTCCGACAGGGTGAACACTGAAGCTTTCTTT	CASSSDRVNTEAFF
TRBV28	TRBJ2-1	.	.	TGTGCCAGCAGCCCACGGAGTTACTCCTACAATGAGCAGTTCTTC	CASSPRSYSYNEQFF
TRBV7-2	TRBJ1-6	.	.	TGTGCCAGCAGGATAGGGGAGGGTAATTCACCCCTCCACTTT	CASRIGEGNSPLHF
TRBV7-8	TRBJ2-5	.	TRBD1	TGTGCCAGCAGCTCGGACAGGGTAGAGACCCAGTACTTC	CASSSDRVETQYF
TRBV7-2	TRBJ2-7	.	TRBD2	TGTGCCAGCAGCTTAGGGGTAGCGGGCTACTACGAGCAGTACTTC	CASSLGVAGYYEQYF
TRBV27	TRBJ2-7	.	.	TGTGCCAGCAGTTTCGGCAGGGGATACGAGCAGTACTTC	CASSFGRGYEQYF
TRBV7-2	TRBJ2-5	.	TRBD2	TGTGCCAGCAGCTTATCAGCGGGATCCCAAGAGACCCAGTACTTC	CASSLSAGSQETQYF
TRBV5-1	TRBJ2-7	few	.	TGCGCCAGCAGCTTGGGGAACACCGAGGCCGAGCAGTACTTC	CASSLGNTEAEQYF
TRBV5-4	TRBJ1-2	.	.	TGTGCCAGCAGCTTGACCCGAGGAGACAGTCGCTATGGCTACACCTTC	CASSLTRGDSRYGYTF
TRBV19	TRBJ1-2	.	.	TGTGCCAGTAGTATATTACAGGACAACTATGGCTACACCTTC	CASSILQDNYGYTF
TRBV16	TRBJ2-7	.	.	TGTGCCAGCAGCCCGCCGGACAGAAACTACGAGCAGTACTTC	CASSPPDRNYEQYF
TRBV6-5	TRBJ2-5	.	TRBD2	TGTGCCAGCAGTTTAGCGGGAATACGGGAGACCCAGTACTTC	CASSLAGIRETQYF
TRBV11-2	TRBJ2-5	.	.	TGTGCCAGCAGCCCGGAAGGGGTGACCCAGTACTTC	CASSPEGVTQYF
TRBV6-5	TRBJ2-2	.	.	TGTGCCAGCAGCCGCCAGGACTTCACCGGGGAGCTGTTTTTT	CASSRQDFTGELFF
TRBV11-2	TRBJ2-2	few	.	TGTGCCAGCAGCTTTCGACAGGCCACCGGGGAGCTGTTTTTT	CASSFRQATGELFF
TRBV27	TRBJ1-2	.	TRBD1	TGTGCCAGCAGTGCACAGGGGGACTATGGCTACACCTTC	CASSAQGDYGYTF